These 31 T cell receptor beta chains were all obtained from the same sample, sequenced in a study of T cell repertoires and HLA-DP antigens. Their specific antigens are unknown. The data were produced by immunoSEQ multiplex PCR, yet TCRdb's version contains in-frame clones alone and is incomplete. The sample lists over 60,000 clones, about 80% occurring once. The source material was CD4+ T cells from PBMCs. The receptors originated from a man between 60 and 75 years old in good health and CMV-seronegative.

The rearrangement joins TRBV6-5 to TRBJ2-7, with 8 bases lining up with TRBD2. Germline CDR1 MNHEY, CDR2 SVGAGI. Trimming removed 5 bases from V and 4 bases from J; junction bases left unmatched: 10. The CDR3 has 15 amino acids. CDR3 amino acids: CASSKSLGLAYEQYV. For the CDR3, the DNA is TGTGCCAGCAGTAAATCCTTAGGACTAGCTTACGAGCAGTACGTC.

The chain has TRBV7-3 and TRBJ1-2; no definite D call. CDR1 and CDR2 (germline): SGHTA, FQGTGA. Trimming removed 0 bases from V and 5 bases from J, with 10 bases in between. CDR3 length: 14 residues. CDR3 sequence (DNA): TGTGCCAGCAGCTTAACGGGTACGGATTATGGCTACACCTTC. Translation gives CASSLTGTDYGYTF.

V usage is TRBV19 and J usage is TRBJ2-1, with 12 bases fitting TRBD2. Trimming removed 5 bases from V and 10 bases from J; junction bases left unmatched: 9. This CDR3 region has 15 residues. Germline CDR1 and CDR2: LNHDA and SQIVND (reference sequence). The chain's CDR3 is CASSPLLAGGPEQFF. The CDR3 DNA reads as TGTGCCAGTAGTCCCCTACTAGCGGGAGGCCCCGAGCAGTTCTTC.

The J gene is TRBJ1-6, the V gene TRBV9; no firm D call. The CDR3 totals 12 residues. Trimming shortened V by 3 bases and J by 7 bases, and 5 bases separated the two germline ends. Germline CDR1 and CDR2: SGDLS and YYNGEE. CDR3 residues: CASSESNSPLHF. Here the CDR3 DNA reads TGTGCCAGCAGCGAGAGCAATTCACCCCTCCACTTT.

The rearrangement joins TRBV2 to TRBJ2-7, with no clear D. There are 13 residues in the CDR3. Germline V gives CDR1 SNHLY, CDR2 FYNNEI. V was clipped by 4 bases and J by 6 bases, with 13 bases between them. The CDR3 region has the DNA TGTGCCAGCAGTGTGGGGATGGATGGCGAGCAGTACGTC. Its protein product is CASSVGMDGEQYV.

The gene calls are TRBV30 and TRBJ1-1; D unclear. With 0 bases removed from V and 10 bases from J, the gap between germline ends came to 9 bases. This CDR3 has 11 residues. CDR1 is GTSNPN, CDR2 SVGIG, per germline (reference sequence). CDR3 amino acids: CAWSVENTAFF. The CDR3 DNA reads as TGTGCCTGGAGTGTAGAAAATACAGCTTTCTTT.

V and J are TRBV19 and TRBJ1-5; the match to TRBD1 covers 9 bases. Trimming removed 1 base from V and 9 bases from J; junction bases left unmatched: 7. CDR1 and CDR2 (germline): LNHDA, SQIVND (reference sequence). The CDR3 spans 15 residues. As DNA, the CDR3 is TGTGCCAGTAGTATAGGGGGACAGGGAGAATGGCCCCAGCATTTT. Its protein product is CASSIGGQGEWPQHF.

The chain recombines TRBV6-6 with TRBJ1-2; 7 bases align to TRBD1. This CDR3 has 13 residues. Germline lookup yields CDR1 MNHNY and CDR2 SVGAGI (reference sequence). Losses at the gene ends were 6 bases for V and 6 bases for J; bases not matched to a gene: 7. The DNA of the CDR3 is TGTGCCAGCAGCTCGGGGACAGCGCATGGCTACACCTTC. As protein: CASSSGTAHGYTF.

This clone was seen just once. The chain employs TRBV7-3 and TRBJ2-3; D is undetermined. The CDR3 sequence is 16 residues long. Trimming shortened V by 0 bases and J by 2 bases, and 12 bases separated the two germline ends. The germline CDR1 and CDR2 sequences are SGHTA and FQGTGA. The CDR3 loop reads CASSLTYLGYTDTQYF. CDR3 nucleotide sequence: TGTGCCAGCAGCTTAACTTATCTAGGATACACAGATACGCAGTATTTT.

The chain joins TRBV6-6 to TRBJ2-3; D unresolved. The CDR3 loop spans 14 amino acids. V lost 0 bases and J lost 3, with 7 bases in between. The V gene's germline CDR1 is MNHNY and CDR2 SVGAGI (reference sequence). The chain's CDR3 is CASSYSTQTDTQYF. The CDR3 region has the DNA TGTGCCAGCAGTTACTCTACCCAAACAGATACGCAGTATTTT.

The genes are TRBV7-2 and TRBJ2-5, with 10 bases lining up with TRBD2. Germline V CDR1 and CDR2: SGHTA, FQGNSA. CDR3 length equals 15 residues. V was clipped by 1 base and J by 5 bases; unmatched bases: 4. The CDR3 DNA reads TGTGCCAGCAGCTTAGTACTAGCGGGGAGTGAGACCCAGTACTTC. Protein sequence: CASSLVLAGSETQYF. Full variable domain (remainder filled in from reference TRBV7-2 and TRBJ2-5): GAGVSQSPSNKVTEKGKDVELRCDPISGHTALYWYRQSLGQGLEFLIYFQGNSAPDKSGLPSDRFSAERTGGSVSTLTIQRTQQEDSAVYLCASSLVLAGSETQYFGPGTRLLVL.

The chain joins TRBV29-1 to TRBJ1-2; possibly TRBD1 for D (6 bases). The CDR3 sequence is 13 residues long. CDR1 and CDR2 (germline): SQVTM, ANQGSEA. Deletions cut 6 bases from V and 5 bases from J, with 16 bases between. Here the CDR3 DNA reads TGCAGCGTGGACTCCACGGGGGCTTATGGCTACACCTTC. Its translation: CSVDSTGAYGYTF.

The CDR3 reads CSVEAGRGETQYF. The CDR3 DNA sequence: TGCAGCGTTGAAGCAGGGAGGGGCGAGACCCAGTACTTC. The V gene is TRBV29-1, the J gene TRBJ2-5, with 7 bases lining up with TRBD2. The V segment lost 1 base and the J segment 5 bases; nucleotides outside the gene matches: 4. The CDR3 spans 13 residues. The germline CDR1 and CDR2 sequences are SQVTM and ANQGSEA. The full variable domain, its missing parts supplied by reference TRBV29-1 and TRBJ2-5, is SAVISQKPSRDICQRGTSLTIQCQVDSQVTMMFWYRQQPGQSLTLIATANQGSEATYESGFVIDKFPISRPNLTFSTLTVSNMSPEDSSIYLCSVEAGRGETQYFGPGTRLLVL.

The V gene is TRBV7-9, the J gene TRBJ2-1; 7 bases fit TRBD2. The CDR3 is made up of 12 amino acids. J lost 9 bases, V lost 3 bases, and 2 bases had no gene match. CDR1 is SEHNR and CDR2 is FQNEAQ in the germline V gene (reference sequence). The CDR3 spells CASSFWGGEQFF. The CDR3, as DNA: TGTGCCAGCAGCTTCTGGGGGGGTGAGCAGTTCTTC.

This rearrangement joins TRBV10-3 to TRBJ2-2; TRBD1 matches at 9 bases. The trim removed 4 bases at V and 6 bases at J, leaving 12 bases unmatched. The CDR3 consists of 17 residues. Germline CDR1 is ENHRY and CDR2 is SYGVKD. The CDR3 region is CAISGSTGGSMAGELFF. The CDR3 bases are TGTGCCATCAGTGGATCTACAGGGGGCAGTATGGCCGGGGAGCTGTTTTTT.

This clone appeared once. This chain uses TRBV18 with TRBJ1-1; D gene uncertain. Looked up from germline, CDR1 is KGHSH and CDR2 is LQKENI. CDR3 length equals 13 residues. Trimming took 2 bases from V and 7 from J, leaving 11 bases between them. This CDR3 is CASSPTSDYEAFF. CDR3 DNA sequence: TGTGCCAGCTCACCAACCTCGGACTATGAAGCTTTCTTT.

This clone was counted between two and nine times. The chain employs TRBV7-6 and TRBJ1-2; no firm D call. The CDR3 totals 15 residues. V lost 5 bases and J 8 bases, leaving 21 bases between the germline ends. In germline, CDR1 is SGHVS, CDR2 FNYEAQ. CDR3: CASSARTDPVVGYTF. CDR3 coding DNA: TGTGCCAGCAGCGCCCGGACGGATCCTGTAGTAGGCTACACCTTC.

The chain joins TRBV5-6 to TRBJ1-1, with 9 bases fitting TRBD1. The CDR3 runs to 15 residues. In germline, CDR1 is SGHDT, CDR2 YYEEEE. The J segment lost 4 bases and the V segment lost 4 bases, leaving 8 bases of the junction unmatched. CDR3 in DNA: TGTGCCAGCAGCCCGGGGGACAGGGTTGGCACTGAAGCTTTCTTT. It translates to CASSPGDRVGTEAFF.

J is TRBJ2-3 and V is TRBV2; a possible D gene is TRBD1 (5 bases). Looked up from germline, CDR1 is SNHLY and CDR2 is FYNNEI. Trimming removed 5 bases at V and 8 bases at J, with 8 bases between. The CDR3 loop spans 11 amino acids. The CDR3 bases are TGTGCCAGCAGTCAACAGGTTACGCAGTATTTT. Translation: CASSQQVTQYF.

The rearrangement uses TRBV2 and TRBJ1-2; perhaps TRBD1 as D (5 bases). Trimming pared 4 bases from V and 1 base from J, leaving 10 bases between. The germline V gene has CDR1 SNHLY and CDR2 FYNNEI. This CDR3 is built from 14 residues. CDR3 sequence reads: CASSVSQGNYGYTF. Written as DNA, the CDR3 is TGTGCCAGCAGTGTGTCTCAGGGTAACTATGGCTACACCTTC.

The chain joins TRBV7-2 to TRBJ2-5; D is ambiguous. The V gene's germline CDR1 is SGHTA and CDR2 FQGNSA. Trimming took 1 base from V and 6 from J, leaving 9 bases between them. CDR3 size: 13 residues. The CDR3 DNA reads TGTGCCAGCAGCTTAGATCACCTAAAGACCCAGTACTTC. It yields the protein CASSLDHLKTQYF.

The rearrangement uses TRBV19 and TRBJ1-1; TRBD1 aligns across 7 bases. CDR1 is LNHDA and CDR2 is SQIVND in the germline V gene (reference sequence). The CDR3 extends over 14 amino acids. The V and J ends lost 7 bases and 9 bases, in that order; junction bases with no gene match: 14. CDR3 DNA: TGTGCCAGTATTCCCGACAGGGCATCTACCCAAGCTTTCTTT. It codes for CASIPDRASTQAFF.

The chain is built from TRBV19 and TRBJ1-1; no clear D gene. Trimming removed 1 base at V and 1 base at J, with 4 bases between. Germline loops: CDR1 LNHDA, CDR2 SQIVND (reference sequence). The length of the CDR3 is 13 residues. The CDR3 loop reads CASSIAPNTEAFF. The CDR3 DNA reads TGTGCCAGTAGTATAGCACCGAACACTGAAGCTTTCTTT.

This clone was seen a few times. The V and J genes are TRBV30 and TRBJ1-2; D may be TRBD1 (5 bases). The CDR3 loop spans 13 amino acids. V was clipped by 5 bases and J by 8 bases, with 18 bases between them. Germline CDR1 and CDR2: GTSNPN and SVGIG (reference sequence). The CDR3: CAWGRDRPSGYTF. The CDR3 DNA follows: TGTGCCTGGGGACGGGACCGGCCGTCGGGCTACACCTTC.

This chain uses TRBV6-6 with TRBJ2-3, with 7 bases identical to TRBD2. V shed 10 bases and J 2 bases; nucleotides not matched to a gene: 6. The germline gives CDR1 MNHNY, CDR2 SVGAGI (reference sequence). The CDR3 contains 13 residues. CDR3 nucleotides: TGTGCCACACAGCGGGACCTCACAGATACGCAGTATTTT. Its protein product is CATQRDLTDTQYF.

This sequence joins TRBV30 and TRBJ1-5; 8 nucleotides agree with TRBD1. CDR1 is GTSNPN and CDR2 is SVGIG in the germline V gene (reference sequence). The J segment lost 5 bases and the V segment lost 6 bases, leaving 6 bases of the junction unmatched. The CDR3 runs to 13 residues. Here the CDR3 reads CACATGGHQPQHF. CDR3 in DNA: TGTGCCTGTGCCACAGGGGGACATCAGCCCCAGCATTTT.

The chain couples TRBV2 to TRBJ2-1; D possibly corresponds to TRBD1 (5 bases). From germline, CDR1 is SNHLY and CDR2 FYNNEI. The CDR3 runs to 12 residues. V was cut by 5 bases and J by 4 bases, with 6 bases left in between. CDR3 bases: TGTGCCAGCAGTTCAGGGTACAATGAGCAGTTCTTC. Translating gives CASSSGYNEQFF.

The gene calls are TRBV10-1 and TRBJ1-1, with a possible D match to TRBD1 (6 bases). Germline CDR1 WNHNN, CDR2 SYGVQD (reference sequence). The CDR3 sequence is 16 residues long. V dropped 8 bases and J dropped 1 base, with 20 bases sitting between them. The CDR3 region is CASFTRGRGENTEAFF. The CDR3, as DNA: TGCGCCAGCTTTACCAGGGGCCGAGGGGAGAACACTGAAGCTTTCTTT.

This chain connects TRBV12-5 to TRBJ2-1, with 8 bases aligning to TRBD2. Per the germline V gene, CDR1 is LGHNT and CDR2 is FRNRAP. With 7 bases clipped from V and 8 bases from J, the junction kept 16 bases outside the gene matches. The CDR3 has 16 amino acids. The CDR3: CASAARPGLVVYEQFF. The CDR3 DNA sequence: TGTGCTAGTGCCGCCAGGCCGGGACTAGTCGTGTATGAGCAGTTCTTC.

This clone appeared a few times. Here the CDR3 reads CATSRDRGTVNQPQHF. The CDR3, as DNA: TGTGCCACCAGCAGAGATCGGGGGACTGTCAATCAGCCCCAGCATTTT. The V and J genes are TRBV15 and TRBJ1-5; a possible D gene is TRBD1 (5 bases). Per the germline V gene, CDR1 is LNHNV and CDR2 is YYDKDF (reference sequence). The CDR3 has 16 amino acids. V dropped 0 bases and J dropped 3 bases, with 12 bases sitting between them.

The rearrangement uses TRBV5-1 and TRBJ2-3, with D perhaps matching TRBD2 (5 bases). The CDR3 totals 14 residues. Deletions cut 3 bases from V and 2 bases from J, with 10 bases between. Per germline, CDR1 SGHRS and CDR2 YFSETQ. The CDR3 loop is CASSSPGFTDTQYF. The CDR3 DNA reads as TGCGCCAGCAGCTCACCGGGGTTCACAGATACGCAGTATTTT.